This TCR beta chain was sequenced during a study of blood T cell repertoires in COVID-19. Study details: Acute and convalescent COVID-19 samples came from the United States, Italy and Spain. PBMCs, B-cell-depleted T cells, or T cells were the source of the cDNA or gDNA that made up the material.

As originally analysed: It was from reference gene primer amplification that nucleated cell counts were estimated. The method was immunoSEQ multiplex PCR; TCRdb's version includes in-frame clones alone and lacks a portion of them. V, J and clone size are those of that table, while D and trimming were read from the DNA. The sample lists about 140,000 clones, 82% occurring once. This clone was recorded only once. The sequencing input was peripheral blood. This clonotype originated in a woman at least 80 years old with acute or convalescent COVID-19.

The CDR3 is CASSQTSGAYNEQFF. The CDR3 DNA sequence: TGTGCCAGCAGCCAGACTAGCGGGGCCTACAATGAGCAGTTCTTC. The V call is TRBV28, the J call TRBJ2-1; 11 positions match TRBD2. V dropped 6 bases and J dropped 2; count of bases not matched to a gene: 3. Germline assignment: CDR1 MDHEN and CDR2 SYDVKM. The CDR3 runs 15 residues.